What follows are 29 T cell receptor beta chains derived from one specimen sequenced in a study of blood T cell repertoires in COVID-19. Produced via immunoSEQ multiplex PCR; TCRdb's table is partial and in-frame only. The sample contains about 160,000 clones, roughly nine tenths of which appear only once. Sequencing was done on a sample of peripheral blood. The origin of the receptors is a man between 60 and 75 years old with active or convalescent COVID-19.

As for this clone: One end of the junction does not line up with germline, which may come from a read error. The V gene is TRBV10-1, the J gene TRBJ2-7, with D perhaps being TRBD1 or TRBD2 (5 bases each). Germline CDR1 and CDR2: WNHNN and SYGVQD (reference sequence). The CDR3 is made up of 14 amino acids. Written as DNA, the CDR3 is TGCGCCAGCAGCGAGCGGCGAGACAGACTTAAATTGCACTTC. It translates to CASSERRDRLKLHF.

The J gene is TRBJ2-1, the V gene TRBV3-1 (or the pseudogene TRBV3-2); 10 nucleotides match TRBD2. The J segment lost 8 bases and the V segment lost 2 bases, leaving 6 bases of the junction unmatched. Germline CDR1 and CDR2: LGHDT and YNNKEL (reference sequence). This CDR3 comprises 15 residues. This chain's CDR3 is CASSQFSLAGDEQFF. The CDR3 DNA reads as TGTGCCAGCAGCCAATTCTCGCTAGCGGGAGATGAGCAGTTCTTC.

The rearrangement uses TRBV11-2 and TRBJ2-3; D remains unclear. The CDR3 is 14 amino acids. Trimming took off 0 bases at V and 6 bases at J, with 10 bases between the two ends. The germline gives CDR1 SGHAT, CDR2 FQNNGV. The CDR3 loop is CASSLDAYSDTQYF. The CDR3 coding sequence is TGTGCCAGCAGCTTAGATGCGTATTCGGATACGCAGTATTTT.

The chain combines TRBV21-1 with TRBJ1-6; the table's D call, TRBD1, was not checked against the DNA. TRBV21-1 is a known pseudogene. The CDR3 has 20 amino acids. The CDR3 region has the DNA TGTGCCAGCAGCAAAGCTTGGGGGACATTCAGTAGCTCCTATAATTCACCCCTCCACTTT. It is translated as CASSKAWGTFSSSYNSPLHF.

The V call is TRBV4-1, the J call TRBJ2-7, with TRBD2 matching over 12 bases. Germline trimming cut 2 bases from V and 3 bases from J; bases unmatched to any gene: 11. Germline CDR1 is MGHRA and CDR2 is YSYEKL. The length of the CDR3 is 18 residues. CDR3 amino acids: CASSQLGLAGKGDYEQYF. Written as DNA, the CDR3 is TGCGCCAGCAGCCAACTAGGACTAGCGGGAAAAGGAGACTACGAGCAGTACTTC.

This chain connects TRBV2 to TRBJ1-4, with D maybe TRBD1 (6 bases). This CDR3 comprises 15 residues. Trimming stripped 7 bases from V and 5 bases from J, with 17 bases between. Germline CDR1 and CDR2: SNHLY and FYNNEI. CDR3 sequence reads: CASKNRVGANEKLFF. The DNA of the CDR3 is TGTGCCAGCAAGAACAGGGTAGGGGCAAATGAAAAACTGTTTTTT. The whole variable domain, filled in from reference TRBV2 and TRBJ1-4, reads EPEVTQTPSHQVTQMGQEVILRCVPISNHLYFYWYRQILGQKVEFLVSFYNNEISEKSEIFDDQFSVERPDGSNFTLKIRSTKLEDSAMYFCASKNRVGANEKLFFGSGTQLSVL.

This clone was counted once. This chain links TRBV5-1 with TRBJ1-2; D remains unclear. The CDR3 totals 13 residues. CDR1 and CDR2 from the germline V gene are SGHRS and YFSETQ. Trimming pared 3 bases from V and 4 bases from J, leaving 10 bases between. This CDR3 is CASSSSPGYGYTF. CDR3 sequence (DNA): TGCGCCAGCAGCTCCTCACCAGGCTATGGCTACACCTTC.

The CDR3 nucleotides are TGTGCTAGTGGTTTCACGGGGGGCACTGAAGCTTTCTTT. Its translation is CASGFTGGTEAFF. V and J are TRBV12-5 and TRBJ1-1; possible D gene TRBD1, 5 bases. Germline assignment: CDR1 LGHNT and CDR2 FRNRAP. CDR3 length equals 13 residues. The ends were cut back, 3 bases at V and 4 bases at J, with 9 bases in the middle.

Concerning this clone itself: An end of the junction differs from the germline gene, which may be a read error. The DNA for the CDR3 is TGCGCCATCCGTTTCCCTGGCTCGTTCTTC. Translated, it gives CAIRFPGSFF. The rearrangement joins TRBV23-1 to TRBJ2-7, with no clear D. Being an ORF, TRBV23-1 has a function that is uncertain. The CDR3 extends over 10 amino acids.

The V and J genes are TRBV28 and TRBJ2-1; 12 bases fit TRBD2. The V gene end was trimmed by 5 bases and the J gene end by 6 bases; junction bases not matched to a gene: 8. This CDR3 comprises 16 residues. Germline assignment: CDR1 MDHEN and CDR2 SYDVKM. CDR3 nucleotides: TGTGCCAGCAGTCTCACTTCTAGCGGGAGGGGCAATGAGCAGTTCTTC. The encoded protein is CASSLTSSGRGNEQFF. Combining the CDR3 with reference TRBV28 and TRBJ2-1 gives the whole variable domain DVKVTQSSRYLVKRTGEKVFLECVQDMDHENMFWYRQDPGLGLRLIYFSYDVKMKEKGDIPEGYSVSREKKERFSLILESASTNQTSMYLCASSLTSSGRGNEQFFGPGTRLTVL.

This clone was observed once. CDR3 region: CASRPGGGSYNEQFF. As DNA, the CDR3 is TGTGCCAGCAGACCCGGGGGGGGGTCCTACAATGAGCAGTTCTTC. The chain couples TRBV28 to TRBJ2-1; 8 bases line up with TRBD2. J lost 1 base, V lost 6 bases, and 5 bases had no gene match. The CDR3 is made up of 15 amino acids. Germline-derived CDR1 and CDR2 are MDHEN and SYDVKM.

This sequence joins TRBV29-1 and TRBJ1-1, with 8 bases matching TRBD1. Germline CDR1 is SQVTM and CDR2 is ANQGSEA. The CDR3 sequence is 12 residues long. Trimming took 2 bases from V and 10 from J; bases not matched to a gene: 6. This CDR3 reads CSVESGQGSAFF. Written as DNA, the CDR3 is TGCAGCGTTGAAAGCGGACAGGGATCAGCTTTCTTT. Based on the CDR3 plus reference TRBV29-1 and TRBJ1-1, the full variable domain is SAVISQKPSRDICQRGTSLTIQCQVDSQVTMMFWYRQQPGQSLTLIATANQGSEATYESGFVIDKFPISRPNLTFSTLTVSNMSPEDSSIYLCSVESGQGSAFFGQGTRLTVV.

The rearrangement uses TRBV5-4 and TRBJ1-4; 8 positions match TRBD1. Germline V gives CDR1 SGHNT, CDR2 YYREEE (reference sequence). This CDR3 region has 15 residues. The V and J ends lost 4 bases and 8 bases, in that order; junction bases with no gene match: 10. CDR3 region: CASSPSGQGREKLFF. Here the CDR3 DNA reads TGTGCCAGCAGCCCGTCCGGACAGGGACGGGAAAAACTGTTTTTT.

The gene calls are TRBV5-8 and TRBJ2-1; D uncertain. This CDR3 has 14 residues. CDR1 and CDR2 (germline): SGHTS, YDEGEE. The ends were cut back, 2 bases at V and 0 bases at J, with 6 bases in the middle. CDR3 nucleotide sequence: TGTGCCAGCAGCTTCTACGGCTCCTACAATGAGCAGTTCTTC. The encoded protein is CASSFYGSYNEQFF. Full variable domain (missing parts from reference TRBV5-8 and TRBJ2-1): EAGVTQSPTHLIKTRGQQATLRCSPISGHTSVYWYQQALGLGLQFLLWYDEGEERNRGNFPPRFSGRQFPNYSSELNVNALELEDSALYLCASSFYGSYNEQFFGPGTRLTVL.

The chain uses TRBV5-4 and TRBJ2-1, with 9 bases that match TRBD1. V lost 4 bases and J lost 9; bases outside the gene matches: 14. Germline V lookup: CDR1 SGHNT, CDR2 YYREEE (reference sequence). The CDR3 is 16 amino acids. CDR3 coding DNA: TGTGCCAGCAGCCTGGAAGATCAAACAGGGGGCTTTGAGCAGTTCTTC. Translating it yields CASSLEDQTGGFEQFF. Looking up the rest from reference TRBV5-4 and TRBJ2-1 gives the full variable domain: ETGVTQSPTHLIKTRGQQVTLRCSSQSGHNTVSWYQQALGQGPQFIFQYYREEENGRGNFPPRFSGLQFPNYSSELNVNALELDDSALYLCASSLEDQTGGFEQFFGPGTRLTVL.

This chain joins TRBV5-1 and TRBJ2-2; 10 bases map to TRBD2. CDR3 length: 17 residues. The ends lost 1 base at V and 2 bases at J; junction bases unmatched: 5. Germline V gene data show CDR1 as SGHRS and CDR2 as YFSETQ. CDR3 bases: TGCGCCAGCAGCTTGAGTCTAGCGGGGGTTAACACCGGGGAGCTGTTTTTT. Protein sequence: CASSLSLAGVNTGELFF.

This chain connects TRBV7-2 to TRBJ2-2; no definite D call. Trimming shortened V by 7 bases and J by 0 bases, and 12 bases separated the two germline ends. The CDR3 runs to 15 residues. CDR1 and CDR2 from the germline V gene are SGHTA and FQGNSA. The CDR3 region has the DNA TGTGCCAGCACCCTTAGTGCATCGAACACCGGGGAGCTGTTTTTT. It codes for CASTLSASNTGELFF.

A note on this clone: Other DNA sequences within the sample encode an identical CDR3. The chain's CDR3 is CAIRRTGDTEAFF. For the CDR3, the DNA is TGTGCCATCAGACGGACAGGGGACACTGAAGCTTTCTTT. This sequence joins TRBV10-3 and TRBJ1-1; 9 bases agree with TRBD1. The length of the CDR3 is 13 residues. Germline-derived CDR1 and CDR2 are ENHRY and SYGVKD. With V trimmed by 6 bases and J by 3 bases, 2 bases remained unmatched.

CDR3 DNA sequence: TGTGCCAGCAGCTCAGGGAACTATGGCTACACCTTC. Translating it yields CASSSGNYGYTF. J is TRBJ1-2 and V is TRBV5-6; tentatively, D is TRBD1 (5 bases). CDR1 is SGHDT, CDR2 YYEEEE, per germline. Trimming took off 3 bases at V and 2 bases at J, with 5 bases between the two ends. CDR3 length: 12 amino acids.

J is TRBJ1-1 and V is TRBV12-5, with D tentatively TRBD1 (5 bases). CDR1 and CDR2 (germline): LGHNT, FRNRAP. The ends were cut back, 4 bases at V and 1 base at J, with 7 bases in the middle. The CDR3 contains 13 residues. CDR3 region: CASGWGGNTEAFF. CDR3 DNA: TGTGCTAGTGGTTGGGGGGGGAACACTGAAGCTTTCTTT.

The rearrangement links TRBV5-1 to TRBJ2-1, with TRBD2 identical over 8 bases. V was pared by 2 bases and J by 7 bases, with 5 bases of the junction left unmatched. From germline, CDR1 is SGHRS and CDR2 YFSETQ. The CDR3 runs to 14 residues. The chain's CDR3 is CASSFGGGWNEQFF. In nucleotides, the CDR3 is TGCGCCAGCAGCTTCGGCGGGGGGTGGAATGAGCAGTTCTTC.

This chain links TRBV5-6 with TRBJ2-7; TRBD1 agrees at 8 bases. Germline loops: CDR1 SGHDT, CDR2 YYEEEE. The CDR3 consists of 13 residues. V was clipped by 5 bases and J by 3 bases; unmatched bases: 4. The CDR3 DNA reads as TGTGCCAGCAGGCACGGACAGGGCTACGAGCAGTACTTC. Encoded protein: CASRHGQGYEQYF.

The chain is built from TRBV5-1 and TRBJ2-7, with TRBD1 matching over 11 bases. V trimming: 6 bases; J trimming: 6 bases; junction bases outside the gene matches: 11. Looked up from germline, CDR1 is SGHRS and CDR2 is YFSETQ. This CDR3 is 15 amino acids long. In DNA form, the CDR3 reads TGCGCCAGCACCGAGTCCGGGACAGGGGGGGGCGAGCAGTACTTC. It specifies CASTESGTGGGEQYF.

The J gene is TRBJ1-2, the V gene TRBV28; TRBD1 matches at 9 bases. Germline CDR1 and CDR2: MDHEN and SYDVKM. V lost 7 bases to trimming and J lost 1 base; unmatched junction nucleotides: 10. The CDR3 is 16 amino acids. This CDR3 is CASIEGGQGVNYGYTF. Here the CDR3 DNA reads TGTGCCAGCATTGAAGGGGGACAGGGTGTTAACTATGGCTACACCTTC.

The V and J genes are TRBV11-2 and TRBJ2-3, with 13 bases that match TRBD2. CDR3 length: 18 amino acids. J gave up 1 base and V 1 base, and 5 bases lay outside the gene matches. Germline loops: CDR1 SGHAT, CDR2 FQNNGV. The CDR3: CASSLVRGLAGRTDTQYF. CDR3 nucleotide sequence: TGTGCCAGCAGCTTAGTTCGGGGACTAGCGGGGCGCACAGATACGCAGTATTTT. Using reference TRBV11-2 and TRBJ2-3 for the parts outside the CDR3, the full variable domain is EAGVAQSPRYKIIEKRQSVAFWCNPISGHATLYWYQQILGQGPKLLIQFQNNGVVDDSQLPKDRFSAERLKGVDSTLKIQPAKLEDSAVYLCASSLVRGLAGRTDTQYFGPGTRLTVL.

The V call is TRBV27, the J call TRBJ1-1, with D perhaps TRBD1 (6 bases). The CDR3 runs to 15 residues. The V and J ends lost 2 bases and 3 bases respectively, with 13 bases between them. Germline-derived CDR1 and CDR2 are MNHEY and SMNVEV (reference sequence). The CDR3 DNA is TGTGCCAGCAGTTTAAGTGGACAGCCATACACTGAAGCTTTCTTT. As protein: CASSLSGQPYTEAFF.

The chain employs TRBV18 and TRBJ1-5; 7 bases are a match to TRBD1. Germline values: CDR1 KGHSH, CDR2 LQKENI. Trimming took 2 bases from V and 0 from J; bases not matched to a gene: 4. The CDR3 is 16 residues long. In nucleotides, the CDR3 is TGTGCCAGCTCACCAAGGGGGCCAGGTAGCAATCAGCCCCAGCATTTT. Translation gives CASSPRGPGSNQPQHF.

This clone was recorded once. The V and J genes are TRBV19 and TRBJ1-1, with D perhaps matching TRBD1 (6 bases). Germline-derived CDR1 and CDR2 are LNHDA and SQIVND (reference sequence). V was pared by 8 bases and J by 2 bases, with 15 bases between. The CDR3 spans 14 residues. This CDR3 reads CASFFGGANTEAFF. Written as DNA, the CDR3 is TGTGCCAGTTTTTTTGGGGGGGCAAACACTGAAGCTTTCTTT.

The rearrangement links TRBV5-1 to TRBJ1-4, with TRBD1 identical over 10 bases. The germline V gene encodes CDR1 SGHRS and CDR2 YFSETQ. After removal of 3 bases from V and 8 bases from J, the junction contained 10 bases not matched to a gene. The CDR3 contains 16 residues. CDR3 bases: TGCGCCAGCAGCTCCAACGTCGTGGGACAGGGGGAAAAACTGTTTTTT. Translation gives CASSSNVVGQGEKLFF.